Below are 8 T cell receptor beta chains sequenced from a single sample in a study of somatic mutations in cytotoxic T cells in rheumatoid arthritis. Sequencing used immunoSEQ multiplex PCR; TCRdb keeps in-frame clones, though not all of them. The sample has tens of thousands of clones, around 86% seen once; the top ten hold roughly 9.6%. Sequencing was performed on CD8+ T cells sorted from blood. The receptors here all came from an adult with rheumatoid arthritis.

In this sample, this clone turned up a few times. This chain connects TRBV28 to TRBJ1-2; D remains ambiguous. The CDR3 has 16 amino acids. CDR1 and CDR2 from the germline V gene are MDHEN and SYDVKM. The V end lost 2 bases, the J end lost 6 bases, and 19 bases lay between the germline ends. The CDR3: CASSLTLLDLVNGYTF. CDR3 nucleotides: TGTGCCAGCAGTTTAACCCTTCTTGACTTGGTTAATGGCTACACCTTC.

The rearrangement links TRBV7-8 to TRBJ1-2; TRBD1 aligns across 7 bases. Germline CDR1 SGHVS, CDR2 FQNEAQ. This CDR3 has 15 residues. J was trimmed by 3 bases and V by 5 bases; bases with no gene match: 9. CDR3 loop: CASSLYLGTDYGYTF. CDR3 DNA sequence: TGTGCCAGCAGCCTCTACCTTGGGACAGACTATGGCTACACCTTC.

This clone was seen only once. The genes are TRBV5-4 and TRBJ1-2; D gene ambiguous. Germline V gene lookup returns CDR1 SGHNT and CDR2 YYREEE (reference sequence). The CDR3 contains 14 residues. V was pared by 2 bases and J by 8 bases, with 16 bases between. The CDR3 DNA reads TGTGCCAGCAGCTTCGTTAGGGATATGCAAGGCTACACCTTC. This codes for CASSFVRDMQGYTF.

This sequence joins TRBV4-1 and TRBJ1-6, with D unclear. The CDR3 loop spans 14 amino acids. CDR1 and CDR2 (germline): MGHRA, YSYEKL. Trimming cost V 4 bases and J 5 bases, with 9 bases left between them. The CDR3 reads CASSLGRNNSPLHF. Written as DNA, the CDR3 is TGCGCCAGCAGCCTCGGGAGAAATAATTCACCCCTCCACTTT.

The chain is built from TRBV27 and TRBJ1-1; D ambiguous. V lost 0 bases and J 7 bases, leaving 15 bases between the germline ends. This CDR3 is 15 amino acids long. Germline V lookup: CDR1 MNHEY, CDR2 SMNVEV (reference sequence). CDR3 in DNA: TGTGCCAGCAGTTTATCAGCCGGGATGCGTAATGAAGCTTTCTTT. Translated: CASSLSAGMRNEAFF.

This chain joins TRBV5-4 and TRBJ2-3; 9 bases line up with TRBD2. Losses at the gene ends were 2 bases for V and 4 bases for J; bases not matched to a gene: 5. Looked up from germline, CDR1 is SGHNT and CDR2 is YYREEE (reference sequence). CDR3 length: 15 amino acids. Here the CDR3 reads CASSFSGGLADTQYF. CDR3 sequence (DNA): TGTGCCAGCAGCTTCAGCGGGGGGCTGGCAGATACGCAGTATTTT.

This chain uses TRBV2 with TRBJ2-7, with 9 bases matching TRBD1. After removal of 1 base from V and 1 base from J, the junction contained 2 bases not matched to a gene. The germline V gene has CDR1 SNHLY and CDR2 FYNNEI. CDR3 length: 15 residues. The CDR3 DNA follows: TGTGCCAGCAGTGAAGGGGACAGGGAATCCTACGAGCAGTACTTC. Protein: CASSEGDRESYEQYF.

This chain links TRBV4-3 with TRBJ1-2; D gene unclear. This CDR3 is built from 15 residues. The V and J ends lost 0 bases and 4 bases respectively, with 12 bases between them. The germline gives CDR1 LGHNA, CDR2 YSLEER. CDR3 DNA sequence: TGCGCCAGCAGCCAAGATGATGGGGTCGGCTATGGCTACACCTTC. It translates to CASSQDDGVGYGYTF.